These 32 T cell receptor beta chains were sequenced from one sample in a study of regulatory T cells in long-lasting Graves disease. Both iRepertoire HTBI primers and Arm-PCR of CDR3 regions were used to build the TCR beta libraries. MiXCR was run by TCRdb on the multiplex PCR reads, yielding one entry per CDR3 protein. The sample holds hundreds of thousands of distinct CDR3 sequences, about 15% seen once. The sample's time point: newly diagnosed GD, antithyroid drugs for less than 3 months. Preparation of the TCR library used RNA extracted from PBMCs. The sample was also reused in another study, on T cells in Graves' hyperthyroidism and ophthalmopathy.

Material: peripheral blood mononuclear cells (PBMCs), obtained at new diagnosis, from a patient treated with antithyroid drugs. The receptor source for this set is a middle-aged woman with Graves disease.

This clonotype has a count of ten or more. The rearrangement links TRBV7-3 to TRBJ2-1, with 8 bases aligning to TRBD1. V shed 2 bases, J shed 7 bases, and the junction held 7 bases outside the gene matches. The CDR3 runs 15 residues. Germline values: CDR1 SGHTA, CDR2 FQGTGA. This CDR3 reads CASSLQGASRNEQFF. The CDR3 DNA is TGTGCCAGCAGCTTACAGGGGGCTAGCCGGAATGAGCAGTTCTTC.

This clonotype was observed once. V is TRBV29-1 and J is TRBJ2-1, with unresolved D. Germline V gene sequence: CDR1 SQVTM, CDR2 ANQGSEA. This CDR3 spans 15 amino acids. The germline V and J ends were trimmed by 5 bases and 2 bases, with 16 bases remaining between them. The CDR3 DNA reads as TGCAGCGTTTACCCCACCGGGTCCCCCTACAATGAGCAGTTCTTC. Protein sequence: CSVYPTGSPYNEQFF.

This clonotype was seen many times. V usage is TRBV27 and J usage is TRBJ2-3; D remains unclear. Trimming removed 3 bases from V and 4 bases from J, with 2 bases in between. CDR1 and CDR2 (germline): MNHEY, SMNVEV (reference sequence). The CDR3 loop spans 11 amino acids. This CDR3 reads CASSFADTQYF. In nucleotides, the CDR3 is TGTGCCAGCAGTTTTGCAGATACGCAGTATTTT.

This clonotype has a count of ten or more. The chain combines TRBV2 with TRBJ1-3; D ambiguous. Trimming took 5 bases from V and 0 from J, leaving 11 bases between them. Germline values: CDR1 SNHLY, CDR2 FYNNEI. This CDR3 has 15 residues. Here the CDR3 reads CASSNGPLSGNTIYF. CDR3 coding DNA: TGTGCCAGCAGTAATGGACCGCTCTCTGGAAACACCATATATTTT.

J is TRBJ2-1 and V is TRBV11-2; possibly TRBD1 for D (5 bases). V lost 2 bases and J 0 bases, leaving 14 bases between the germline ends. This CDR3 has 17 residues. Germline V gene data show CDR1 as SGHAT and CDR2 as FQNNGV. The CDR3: CASSLPYRFSSYNEQFF. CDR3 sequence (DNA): TGTGCCAGCAGCTTACCTTACAGGTTTAGCTCCTACAATGAGCAGTTCTTC.

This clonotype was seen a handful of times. Here the CDR3 reads CASSPGTGIYGYTF. The DNA for the CDR3 is TGCGCCAGCAGCCCGGGGACAGGGATCTATGGCTACACCTTC. V usage is TRBV5-1 and J usage is TRBJ1-2; 9 nucleotides match TRBD1. The CDR3 consists of 14 residues. V was clipped by 4 bases and J by 4 bases; unmatched bases: 5. Germline V gives CDR1 SGHRS, CDR2 YFSETQ.

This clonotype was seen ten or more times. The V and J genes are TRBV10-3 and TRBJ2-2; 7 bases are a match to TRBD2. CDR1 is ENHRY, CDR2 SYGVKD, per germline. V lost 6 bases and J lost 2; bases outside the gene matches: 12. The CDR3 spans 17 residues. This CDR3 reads CAIRPHSSGDNTGELFF. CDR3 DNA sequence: TGTGCCATCAGGCCACATTCTAGCGGAGATAACACCGGGGAGCTGTTTTTT.

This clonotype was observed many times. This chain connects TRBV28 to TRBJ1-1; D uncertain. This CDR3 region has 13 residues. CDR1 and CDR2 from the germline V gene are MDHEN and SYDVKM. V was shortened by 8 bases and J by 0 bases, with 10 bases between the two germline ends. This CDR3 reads CASHRRVNTEAFF. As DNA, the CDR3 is TGTGCCAGCCATCGGCGGGTGAACACTGAAGCTTTCTTT.

In nucleotides, the CDR3 is TGTGCCAGCAGTGAAGCAAGTGGTGCAGGGTTGAGCACTGAAGCTTTCTTT. It specifies CASSEASGAGLSTEAFF. This chain links TRBV2 with TRBJ1-1; possibly TRBD1 for D (5 bases). V gave up 0 bases and J gave up 4 bases, with 18 bases separating them. The germline V gene has CDR1 SNHLY and CDR2 FYNNEI. The CDR3 has 17 residues.

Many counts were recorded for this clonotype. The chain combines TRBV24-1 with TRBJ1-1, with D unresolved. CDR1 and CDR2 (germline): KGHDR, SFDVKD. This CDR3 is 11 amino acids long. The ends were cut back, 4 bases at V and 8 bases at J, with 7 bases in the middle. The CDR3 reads CATSEFGEAFF. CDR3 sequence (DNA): TGTGCCACCAGTGAGTTCGGGGAAGCTTTCTTT.

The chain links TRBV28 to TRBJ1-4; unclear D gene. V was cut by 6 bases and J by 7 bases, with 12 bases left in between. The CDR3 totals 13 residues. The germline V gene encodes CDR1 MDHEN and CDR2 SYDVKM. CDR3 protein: CASSLGSVEKLFF. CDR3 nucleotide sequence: TGTGCCAGCAGCCTAGGGTCTGTTGAAAAACTGTTTTTT.

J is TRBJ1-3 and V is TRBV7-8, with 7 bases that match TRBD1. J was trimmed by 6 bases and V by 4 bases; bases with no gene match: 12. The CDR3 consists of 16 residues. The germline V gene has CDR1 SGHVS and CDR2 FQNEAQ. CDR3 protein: CASSSLPTGLANTIYF. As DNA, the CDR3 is TGTGCCAGCAGCTCCCTCCCGACAGGGCTGGCAAACACCATATATTTT.

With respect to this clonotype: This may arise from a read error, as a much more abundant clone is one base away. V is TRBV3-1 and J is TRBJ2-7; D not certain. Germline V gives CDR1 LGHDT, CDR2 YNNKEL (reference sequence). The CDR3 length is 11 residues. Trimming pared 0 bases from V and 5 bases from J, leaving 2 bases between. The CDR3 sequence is CASSQEDEQYF. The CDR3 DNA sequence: TGTGCCAGCAGCCAAGAGGACGAGCAGTACTTC.

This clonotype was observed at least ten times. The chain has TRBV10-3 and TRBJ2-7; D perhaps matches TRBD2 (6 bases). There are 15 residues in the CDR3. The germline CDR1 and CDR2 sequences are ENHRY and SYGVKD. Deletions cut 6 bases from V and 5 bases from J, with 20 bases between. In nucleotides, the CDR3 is TGTGCCATCAGACCTACTAGCACGGATAACGACGAGCAGTACTTC. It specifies CAIRPTSTDNDEQYF.

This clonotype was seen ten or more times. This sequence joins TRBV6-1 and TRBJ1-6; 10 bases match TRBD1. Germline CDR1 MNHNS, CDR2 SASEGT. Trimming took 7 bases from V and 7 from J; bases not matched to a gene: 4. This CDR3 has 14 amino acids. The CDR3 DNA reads TGTGCCAGCACCAGGGACAGGGGAAATTCACCCCTCCACTTT. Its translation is CASTRDRGNSPLHF.

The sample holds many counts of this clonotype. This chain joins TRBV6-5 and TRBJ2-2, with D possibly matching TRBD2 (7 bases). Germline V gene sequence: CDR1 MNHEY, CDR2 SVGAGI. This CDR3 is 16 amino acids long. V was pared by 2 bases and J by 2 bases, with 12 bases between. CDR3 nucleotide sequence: TGTGCCAGCAGTTACGGGGGGGGCCCAAACACCGGGGAGCTGTTTTTT. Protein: CASSYGGGPNTGELFF.

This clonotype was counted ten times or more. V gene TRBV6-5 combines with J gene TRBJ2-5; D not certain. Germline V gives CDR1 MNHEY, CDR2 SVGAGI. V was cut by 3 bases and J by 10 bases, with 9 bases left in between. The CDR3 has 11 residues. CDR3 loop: CASSYGFVQYF. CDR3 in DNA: TGTGCCAGCAGTTATGGGTTTGTCCAGTACTTC.

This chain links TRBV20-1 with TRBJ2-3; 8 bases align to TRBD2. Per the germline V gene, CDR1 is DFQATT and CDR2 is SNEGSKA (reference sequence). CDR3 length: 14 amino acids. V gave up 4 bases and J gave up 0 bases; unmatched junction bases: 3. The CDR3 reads CSATLAASTDTQYF. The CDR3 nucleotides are TGCAGTGCTACACTAGCGGCGAGCACAGATACGCAGTATTTT.

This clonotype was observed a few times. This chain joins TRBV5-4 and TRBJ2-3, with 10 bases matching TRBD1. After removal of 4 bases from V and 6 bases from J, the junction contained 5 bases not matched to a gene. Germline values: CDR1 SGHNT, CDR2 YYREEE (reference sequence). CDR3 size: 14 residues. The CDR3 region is CASSPGTGDDTQYF. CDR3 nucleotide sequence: TGTGCCAGCAGCCCCGGGACAGGGGACGATACGCAGTATTTT. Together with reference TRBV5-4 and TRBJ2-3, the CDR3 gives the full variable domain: ETGVTQSPTHLIKTRGQQVTLRCSSQSGHNTVSWYQQALGQGPQFIFQYYREEENGRGNFPPRFSGLQFPNYSSELNVNALELDDSALYLCASSPGTGDDTQYFGPGTRLTVL.

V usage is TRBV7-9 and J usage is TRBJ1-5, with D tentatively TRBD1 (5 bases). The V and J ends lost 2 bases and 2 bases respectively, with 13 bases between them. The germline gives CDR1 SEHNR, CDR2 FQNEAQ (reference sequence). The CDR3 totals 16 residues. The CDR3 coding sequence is TGTGCCAGCAGCTTAACGGACACCTGGGGCAATCAGCCCCAGCATTTT. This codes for CASSLTDTWGNQPQHF. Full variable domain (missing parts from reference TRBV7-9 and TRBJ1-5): DTGVSQNPRHKITKRGQNVTFRCDPISEHNRLYWYRQTLGQGPEFLTYFQNEAQLEKSRLLSDRFSAERPKGSFSTLEIQRTEQGDSAMYLCASSLTDTWGNQPQHFGDGTRLSIL.

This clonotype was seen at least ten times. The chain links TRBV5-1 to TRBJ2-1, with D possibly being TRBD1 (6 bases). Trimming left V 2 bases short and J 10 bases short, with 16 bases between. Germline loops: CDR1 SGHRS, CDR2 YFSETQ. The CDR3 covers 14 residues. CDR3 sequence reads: CASSFTTGGREQFF. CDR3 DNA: TGCGCCAGCAGCTTTACTACTGGGGGCAGGGAGCAGTTCTTC.

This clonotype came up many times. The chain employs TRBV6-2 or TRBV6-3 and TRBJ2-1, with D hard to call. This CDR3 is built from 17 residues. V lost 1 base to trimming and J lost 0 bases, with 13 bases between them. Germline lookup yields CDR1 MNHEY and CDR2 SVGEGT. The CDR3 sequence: CASSYLPRSSSYNEQFF. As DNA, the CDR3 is TGTGCCAGCAGTTACTTGCCTAGGTCTAGCTCCTACAATGAGCAGTTCTTC.

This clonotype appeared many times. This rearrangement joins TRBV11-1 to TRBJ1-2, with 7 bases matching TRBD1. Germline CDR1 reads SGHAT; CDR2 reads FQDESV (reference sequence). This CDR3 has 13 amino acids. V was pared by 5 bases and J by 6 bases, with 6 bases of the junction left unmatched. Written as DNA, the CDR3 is TGTGCCAGCAGCCCCCCAGGGGGTAATGGCTACACCTTC. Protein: CASSPPGGNGYTF.

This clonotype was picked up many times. CDR3 sequence (DNA): TGTGCCAGCAGCCCCCTGCGGATCTCCTACAATGAGCAGTTCTTC. Its protein is CASSPLRISYNEQFF. This chain links TRBV7-9 with TRBJ2-1; D gene unclear. The germline V gene has CDR1 SEHNR and CDR2 FQNEAQ (reference sequence). V shed 5 bases and J shed 0 bases, with 11 bases lying between them. This CDR3 is 15 amino acids long.

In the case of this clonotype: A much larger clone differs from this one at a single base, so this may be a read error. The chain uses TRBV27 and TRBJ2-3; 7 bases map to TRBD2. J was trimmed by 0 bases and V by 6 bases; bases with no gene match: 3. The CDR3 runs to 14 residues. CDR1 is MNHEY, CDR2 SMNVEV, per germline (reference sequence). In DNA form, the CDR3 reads TGTGCCAGCAGCTCACTAGCGAGCACAGATACGCAGTATTTT. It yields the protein CASSSLASTDTQYF.

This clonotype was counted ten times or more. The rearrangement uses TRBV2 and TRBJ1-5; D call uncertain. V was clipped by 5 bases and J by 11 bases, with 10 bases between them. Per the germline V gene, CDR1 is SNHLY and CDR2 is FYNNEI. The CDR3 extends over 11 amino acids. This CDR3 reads CASSYSGSQHF. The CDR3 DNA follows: TGTGCCAGCAGTTACAGTGGTTCCCAGCATTTT.

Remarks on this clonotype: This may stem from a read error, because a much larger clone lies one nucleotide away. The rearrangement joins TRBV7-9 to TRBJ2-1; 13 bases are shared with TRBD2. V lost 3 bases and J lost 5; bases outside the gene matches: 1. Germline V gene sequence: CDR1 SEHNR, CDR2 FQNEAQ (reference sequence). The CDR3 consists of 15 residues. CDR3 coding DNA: TGTGCCAGCAGCTTCACTAGCGGGGGGGACAATGAGCAGTTCTTC. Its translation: CASSFTSGGDNEQFF.

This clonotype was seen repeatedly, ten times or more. The CDR3, as DNA: TGTGCCAGCAGCTATCGCTCGCGGAAGAGCTCCTACAATGAGCAGTTCTTC. Residues: CASSYRSRKSSYNEQFF. The chain employs TRBV11-2 and TRBJ2-1; no reliable D call. The CDR3 loop spans 17 amino acids. Germline V gene lookup returns CDR1 SGHAT and CDR2 FQNNGV. Trimming left V 4 bases short and J 0 bases short, with 16 bases between.

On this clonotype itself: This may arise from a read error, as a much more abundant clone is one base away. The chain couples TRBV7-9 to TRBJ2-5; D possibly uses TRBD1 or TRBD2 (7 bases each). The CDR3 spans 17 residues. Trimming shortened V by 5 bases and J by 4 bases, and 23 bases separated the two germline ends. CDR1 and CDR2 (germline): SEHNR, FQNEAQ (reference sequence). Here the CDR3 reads CASSQDRAGQNLETQYF. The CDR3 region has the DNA TGTGCCAGCAGCCAAGATCGAGCGGGACAGAATCTAGAGACCCAGTACTTC.

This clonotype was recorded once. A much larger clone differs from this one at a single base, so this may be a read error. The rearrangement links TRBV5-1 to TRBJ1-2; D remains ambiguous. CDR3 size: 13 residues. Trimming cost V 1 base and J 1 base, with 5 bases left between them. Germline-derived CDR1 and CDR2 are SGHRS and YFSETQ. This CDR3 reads CASSLNHNYGYTF. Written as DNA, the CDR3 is TGCGCCAGCAGCTTGAACCATAACTATGGCTACACCTTC.

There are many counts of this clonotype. The CDR3 sequence is CASSLGLAGGWQTYEQYF. The CDR3 DNA is TGTGCCAGCAGCTTGGGACTAGCGGGAGGGTGGCAGACCTACGAGCAGTACTTC. This rearrangement joins TRBV7-2 to TRBJ2-7; 16 bases are shared with TRBD2. With V trimmed by 3 bases and J by 2 bases, 7 bases remained unmatched. The germline gives CDR1 SGHTA, CDR2 FQGNSA. CDR3 length: 18 residues.

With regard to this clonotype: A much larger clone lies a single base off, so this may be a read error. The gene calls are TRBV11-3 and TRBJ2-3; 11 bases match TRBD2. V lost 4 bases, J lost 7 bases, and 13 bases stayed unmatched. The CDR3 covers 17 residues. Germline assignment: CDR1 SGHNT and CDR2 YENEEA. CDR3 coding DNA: TGTGCCAGCAGCTCACTCCCGGGACTAGCGGCAGTCCATACGCAGTATTTT. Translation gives CASSSLPGLAAVHTQYF.